This T cell receptor beta chain was observed in a study of cytomegalovirus exposure and HLA in healthy donors. Only in-frame clones appear in the TCRdb table, and some are missing; sequencing was by immunoSEQ multiplex PCR. The table includes about 150,000 clones, about 86% detected once. This clone has just one count. The sequenced sample consisted of PBMCs. The receptor's source is a human donor in good health.

CDR3 nucleotide sequence: TGTGCCAGCAGCCCCCTTCTACCCAGGGAGGTGAAACCGACAATCCAAACCACAGATACGCAGTATTTT. As protein: CASSPLLPREVKPTIQTTDTQYF. The V and J genes are TRBV28 and TRBJ2-3; possible D gene TRBD2, 6 bases. Trimming took off 6 bases at V and 2 bases at J, with 39 bases between the two ends. Germline assignment: CDR1 MDHEN and CDR2 SYDVKM. The CDR3 consists of 23 residues. Complete variable domain (other parts from reference TRBV28 and TRBJ2-3): DVKVTQSSRYLVKRTGEKVFLECVQDMDHENMFWYRQDPGLGLRLIYFSYDVKMKEKGDIPEGYSVSREKKERFSLILESASTNQTSMYLCASSPLLPREVKPTIQTTDTQYFGPGTRLTVL.